The present entry profiles one T cell receptor beta chain with its context. Antigen unknown. The source of the sample is a study of shared clonotypes between healthy human individuals. The table came from immunoSEQ multiplex PCR; TCRdb's copy has only in-frame clones and leaves some out. The table has millions of clones, roughly nine tenths seen once. Points from the study as a whole: Larger estimated richness was generally recorded for naive subsets relative to memory subsets. Blood was the sole source, and tissue repertoires probably differ.

Looked up from germline, CDR1 is LGHNT and CDR2 is FRNRAP. The CDR3 runs to 14 residues. V gave up 4 bases and J gave up 2 bases, with 8 bases separating them. The chain couples TRBV12-5 to TRBJ2-2, with unresolved D. This sequence was found in a man younger than 35 in good health. The sample consisted of naive CD4+ T cells sorted from blood. As to subset: CD45RA+ positively selected. The CDR3 DNA is TGTGCTAGTGGTTCGGATAGCAACACCGGGGAGCTGTTTTTT. This translates into CASGSDSNTGELFF.